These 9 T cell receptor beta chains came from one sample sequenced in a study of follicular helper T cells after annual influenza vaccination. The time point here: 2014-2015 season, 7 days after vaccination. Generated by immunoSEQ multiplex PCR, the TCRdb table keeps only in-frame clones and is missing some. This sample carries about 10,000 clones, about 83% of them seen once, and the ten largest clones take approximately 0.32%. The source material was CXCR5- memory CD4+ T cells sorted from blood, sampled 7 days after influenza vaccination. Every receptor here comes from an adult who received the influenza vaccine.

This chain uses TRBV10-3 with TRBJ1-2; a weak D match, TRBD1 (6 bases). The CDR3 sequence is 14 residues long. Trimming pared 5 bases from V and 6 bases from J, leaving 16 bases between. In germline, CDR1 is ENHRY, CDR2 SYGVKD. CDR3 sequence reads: CAISKDSRTHGYTF. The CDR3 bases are TGTGCCATCAGTAAGGACAGCAGGACCCATGGCTACACCTTC.

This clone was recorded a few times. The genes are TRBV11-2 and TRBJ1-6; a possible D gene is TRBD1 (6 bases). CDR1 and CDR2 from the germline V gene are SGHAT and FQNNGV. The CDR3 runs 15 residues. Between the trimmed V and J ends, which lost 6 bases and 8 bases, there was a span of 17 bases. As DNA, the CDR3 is TGTGCCAGCAGGCAACCATTCGGGGGGCATTCACCCCTCCACTTT. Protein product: CASRQPFGGHSPLHF. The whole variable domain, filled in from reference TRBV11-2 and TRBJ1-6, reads EAGVAQSPRYKIIEKRQSVAFWCNPISGHATLYWYQQILGQGPKLLIQFQNNGVVDDSQLPKDRFSAERLKGVDSTLKIQPAKLEDSAVYLCASRQPFGGHSPLHFGNGTRLTVT.

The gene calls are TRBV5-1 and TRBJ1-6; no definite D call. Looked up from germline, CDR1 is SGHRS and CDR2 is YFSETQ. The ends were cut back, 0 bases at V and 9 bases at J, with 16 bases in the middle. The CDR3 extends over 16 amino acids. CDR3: CASSLVRPVFGSPLHF. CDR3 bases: TGCGCCAGCAGCTTGGTTCGACCAGTGTTTGGTTCACCCCTCCACTTT.

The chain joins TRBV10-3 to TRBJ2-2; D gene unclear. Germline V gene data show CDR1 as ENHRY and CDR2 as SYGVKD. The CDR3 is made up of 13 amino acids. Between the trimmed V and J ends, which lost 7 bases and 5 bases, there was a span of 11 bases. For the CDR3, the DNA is TGTGCCATCAACTCTCACGGGACCGGGGAGCTGTTTTTT. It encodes CAINSHGTGELFF.

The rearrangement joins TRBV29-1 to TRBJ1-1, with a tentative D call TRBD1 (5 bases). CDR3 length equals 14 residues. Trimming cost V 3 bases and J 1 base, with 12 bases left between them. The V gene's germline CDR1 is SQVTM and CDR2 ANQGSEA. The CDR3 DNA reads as TGCAGCGTTGATCGGGGCCAAAAGAACACTGAAGCTTTCTTT. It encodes CSVDRGQKNTEAFF.

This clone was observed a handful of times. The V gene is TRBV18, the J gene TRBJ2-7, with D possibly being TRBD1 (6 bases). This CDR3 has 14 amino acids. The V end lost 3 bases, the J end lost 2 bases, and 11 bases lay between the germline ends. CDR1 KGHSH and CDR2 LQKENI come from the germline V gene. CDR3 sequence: CASSPWTDPYEQYF. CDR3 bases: TGTGCCAGCTCACCCTGGACAGACCCCTACGAGCAGTACTTC.

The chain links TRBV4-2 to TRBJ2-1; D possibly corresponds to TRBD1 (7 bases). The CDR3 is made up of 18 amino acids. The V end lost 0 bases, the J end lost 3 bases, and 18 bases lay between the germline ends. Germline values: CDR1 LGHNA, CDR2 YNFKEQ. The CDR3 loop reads CASSQDRQGAGFYNEQFF. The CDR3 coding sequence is TGTGCCAGCAGCCAAGATCGACAGGGCGCGGGGTTCTACAATGAGCAGTTCTTC.

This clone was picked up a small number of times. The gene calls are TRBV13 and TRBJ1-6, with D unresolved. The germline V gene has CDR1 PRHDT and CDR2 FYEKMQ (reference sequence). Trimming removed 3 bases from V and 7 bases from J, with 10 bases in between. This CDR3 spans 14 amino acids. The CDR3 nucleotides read TGTGCCAGCAGCTTCCGGGGAAGGAATTCACCCCTCCACTTT. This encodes CASSFRGRNSPLHF.

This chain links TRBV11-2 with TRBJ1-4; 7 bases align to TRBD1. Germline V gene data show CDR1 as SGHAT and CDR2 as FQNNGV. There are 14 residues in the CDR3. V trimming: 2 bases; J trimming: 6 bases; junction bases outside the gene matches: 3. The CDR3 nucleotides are TGTGCCAGCAGCTTACGGGGGACAGATGAAAAACTGTTTTTT. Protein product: CASSLRGTDEKLFF.